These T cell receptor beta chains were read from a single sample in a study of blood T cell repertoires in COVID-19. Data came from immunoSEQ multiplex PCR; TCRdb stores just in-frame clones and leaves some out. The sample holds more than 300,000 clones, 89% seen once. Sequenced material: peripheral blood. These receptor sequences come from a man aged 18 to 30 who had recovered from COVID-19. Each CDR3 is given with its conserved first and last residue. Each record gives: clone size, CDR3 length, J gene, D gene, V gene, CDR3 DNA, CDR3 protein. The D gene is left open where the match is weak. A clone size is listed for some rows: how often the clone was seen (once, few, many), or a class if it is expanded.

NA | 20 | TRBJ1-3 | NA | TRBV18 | TGTGCCAGCTCACCCGGGGGTAGGACCGCGATCCTCAGCTCTGGAAACACCATATATTTT | CASSPGGRTAILSSGNTIYF
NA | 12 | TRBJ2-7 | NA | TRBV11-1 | TGTGCCAGCAGCTTTCGAGGGACTGAGCAGTACTTC | CASSFRGTEQYF
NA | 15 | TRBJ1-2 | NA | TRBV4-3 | TGCGCCAGCAGCCAAGAGACAGGAGTCTTCTATGGCTACACCTTC | CASSQETGVFYGYTF
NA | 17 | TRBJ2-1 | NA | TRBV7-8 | TGTGCCAGCAGCCGAGGGCCTAGCTCAAGCTCCTACAATGAGCAGTTCTTC | CASSRGPSSSSYNEQFF
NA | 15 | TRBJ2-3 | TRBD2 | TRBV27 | TGTGCCAGCAGCTTTCTAGCGGGTAGCACAGATACGCAGTATTTT | CASSFLAGSTDTQYF
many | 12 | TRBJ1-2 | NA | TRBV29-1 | TGCAGCGTTCGGACAGAAAACTATGGCTACACCTTC | CSVRTENYGYTF
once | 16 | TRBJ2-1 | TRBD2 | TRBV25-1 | TGTGCCAGCAGTGATCCCGGGACTAGCGGAATCAATGAGCAGTTCTTC | CASSDPGTSGINEQFF
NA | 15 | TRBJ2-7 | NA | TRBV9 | TGTGCCAGCAGCACCCTTAGCGGATCCTCCTACGAGCAGTACTTC | CASSTLSGSSYEQYF
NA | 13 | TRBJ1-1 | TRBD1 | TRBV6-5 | TGTGCCAGCAGTTACGGACCAGGGGGCAAAGCTTTCTTT | CASSYGPGGKAFF
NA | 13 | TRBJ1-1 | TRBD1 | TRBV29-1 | TGCAGCGTGGAGGACAGGATGAACACTGAAGCTTTCTTT | CSVEDRMNTEAFF
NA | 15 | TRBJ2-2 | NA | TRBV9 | TGTGCCAGCAGCGTAGGGGGCGGCAACACCGGGGAGCTGTTTTTT | CASSVGGGNTGELFF
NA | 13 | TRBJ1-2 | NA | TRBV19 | TGTGCCAGTAGGGACAGAAGTGTCTATGGCTACACCTTC | CASRDRSVYGYTF
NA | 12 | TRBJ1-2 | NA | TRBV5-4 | TGTGCCAGCAGCGGAGGTCGCTATGGCTACACCTTC | CASSGGRYGYTF
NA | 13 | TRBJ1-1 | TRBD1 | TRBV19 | TGTGCCAGTAGCCGACAGGGGGCTCTCGAAGCTTTCTTT | CASSRQGALEAFF
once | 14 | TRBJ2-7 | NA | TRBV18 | TGTGCCAGCTCATACCGGGAAGACTCCTACGAGCAGTACTTC | CASSYREDSYEQYF
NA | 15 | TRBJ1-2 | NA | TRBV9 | TGTGCCAGCAGCGTAGCGGCGGGGGGCGAGTATGGCTACACCTTC | CASSVAAGGEYGYTF
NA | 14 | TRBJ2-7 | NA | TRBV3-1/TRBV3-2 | TGTGCCAGCAGCCCCTGGACAGAAGACGGCGAGCAGTACTTC | CASSPWTEDGEQYF
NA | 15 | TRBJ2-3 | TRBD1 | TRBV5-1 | TGCGCCAGCAGCCCCGGACAGGGGGTTACAGATACGCAGTATTTT | CASSPGQGVTDTQYF
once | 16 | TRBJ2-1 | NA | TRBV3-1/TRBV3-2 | TGTGCCAGCAGCCAAGATGGCGCGGGCTCCTACAATGAGCAGTTCTTC | CASSQDGAGSYNEQFF
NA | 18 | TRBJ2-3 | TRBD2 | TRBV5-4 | TGTGCCAGCAGCTGGCCCGAGGGACTAGCTTTAAGCACAGATACGCAGTATTTT | CASSWPEGLALSTDTQYF
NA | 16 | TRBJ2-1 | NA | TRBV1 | TGCACCAGCAGCCAGACCTCCCAGGGCATTGGCAATGAGCAGTTCTTC | CTSSQTSQGIGNEQFF
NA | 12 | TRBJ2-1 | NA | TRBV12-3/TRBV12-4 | TGTGCCAGCAGTTTAGGCGGGAATGAGCAGTTCTTC | CASSLGGNEQFF
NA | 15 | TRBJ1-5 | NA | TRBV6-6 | TGTGCCAGCAGTTATTCGGGATTTCAGAATCAGCCCCAGCATTTT | CASSYSGFQNQPQHF
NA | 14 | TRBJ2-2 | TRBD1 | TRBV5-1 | TGCGCCAGCAGCTTAGGGGACAGGACCGGGGAGCTGTTTTTT | CASSLGDRTGELFF
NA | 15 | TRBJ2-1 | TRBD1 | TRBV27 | TGTGCCAGCAGTCTCACAGGGGCCTCCTACAATGAGCAGTTCTTC | CASSLTGASYNEQFF
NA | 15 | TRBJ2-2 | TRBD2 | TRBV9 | TGTGCCAGCAGCGCACCGGGACTAGCAACCGGGGAGCTGTTTTTT | CASSAPGLATGELFF
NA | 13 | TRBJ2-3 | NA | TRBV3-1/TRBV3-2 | TGTGCCAGCAGCCGCGACACCACAGATACGCAGTATTTT | CASSRDTTDTQYF
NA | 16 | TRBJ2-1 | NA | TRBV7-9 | TGTGCCAGCAGCTTAGGGGGCGGGGGCCCATACAATGAGCAGTTCTTC | CASSLGGGGPYNEQFF
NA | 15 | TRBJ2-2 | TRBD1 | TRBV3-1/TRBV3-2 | TGTGCCAGCAGCCAGAGGACAGGGGTGTCCGGGGAGCTGTTTTTT | CASSQRTGVSGELFF
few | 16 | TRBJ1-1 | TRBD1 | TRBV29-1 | TGCAGCGCAGTAAGCCCCCAGGGGGCTTGGGACACTGAAGCTTTCTTT | CSAVSPQGAWDTEAFF
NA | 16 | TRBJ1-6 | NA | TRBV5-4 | TGTGCCAGCAGCTTGGTTGGGCGCTCCTATAATTCACCCCTCCACTTT | CASSLVGRSYNSPLHF
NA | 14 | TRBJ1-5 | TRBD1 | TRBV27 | TGTGCCAGCAGTCTGGACAGGGGCGTGCAGCCCCAGCATTTT | CASSLDRGVQPQHF
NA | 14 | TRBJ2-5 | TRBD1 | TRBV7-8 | TGTGCCAGCAGCCGGACAGGGCCATCCGAGACCCAGTACTTC | CASSRTGPSETQYF
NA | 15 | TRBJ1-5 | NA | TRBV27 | TGTGCCAGCAGTACCTCAGGGAATAGCAATCAGCCCCAGCATTTT | CASSTSGNSNQPQHF
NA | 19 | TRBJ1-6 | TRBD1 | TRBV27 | TGTGCCAGCAGAATAAACAGGGGGTCGACTCCGATCTATAATTCACCCCTCCACTTT | CASRINRGSTPIYNSPLHF